The 29 T cell receptor beta chains presented below share a single source sample, sequenced in a study of blood T cell repertoires in COVID-19. Assay: immunoSEQ multiplex PCR; the TCRdb copy retains only in-frame clones and omits some. The repertoire holds almost 400,000 clones, with approximately 87% as singletons. Material for sequencing was PBMCs or T cells enriched from blood (not recorded which). These receptors originate from a woman in her 30s with acute COVID-19.

This clone has just one count. This chain uses TRBV6-1 with TRBJ1-5, with TRBD1 matching over 11 bases. With 4 bases clipped from V and 1 base from J, the junction kept 3 bases outside the gene matches. Germline V gene data show CDR1 as MNHNS and CDR2 as SASEGT. The CDR3 contains 16 residues. CDR3 residues: CASSAGTGGSNQPQHF. In DNA, the CDR3 is TGTGCCAGCAGTGCTGGGACAGGGGGAAGCAATCAGCCCCAGCATTTT.

This clone was counted once. V and J are TRBV30 and TRBJ1-3, with 9 positions matching TRBD1. The germline gives CDR1 GTSNPN, CDR2 SVGIG (reference sequence). The length of the CDR3 is 14 residues. The V and J ends lost 2 bases and 8 bases, in that order; junction bases with no gene match: 7. The CDR3 loop is CAWSLRQGVDTIYF. In DNA form, the CDR3 reads TGTGCCTGGAGTCTAAGACAGGGGGTTGACACCATATATTTT.

The V call is TRBV6-2 or TRBV6-3, the J call TRBJ2-7; D gene unclear. The germline V gene has CDR1 MNHEY and CDR2 SVGEGT. Between the trimmed V and J ends, which lost 5 bases and 12 bases, there was a span of 17 bases. The CDR3 extends over 12 amino acids. The CDR3 here is CASSQQVTQLYF. CDR3 nucleotides: TGTGCCAGCAGTCAACAAGTAACCCAGTTGTACTTC.

The chain recombines TRBV20-1 with TRBJ2-7; 12 positions agree with TRBD2. The CDR3 totals 15 residues. V lost 3 bases, J lost 5 bases, and 8 bases stayed unmatched. Per germline, CDR1 DFQATT and CDR2 SNEGSKA (reference sequence). CDR3 region: CSASSTSGGFNEQYF. The CDR3 nucleotides are TGCAGTGCTAGTAGCACTAGCGGGGGGTTCAACGAGCAGTACTTC.

This clone was counted once. The chain uses TRBV24-1 and TRBJ1-1, with D possibly matching TRBD1 (6 bases). V was cut by 5 bases and J by 1 base, with 10 bases left in between. Germline V gene lookup returns CDR1 KGHDR and CDR2 SFDVKD. The CDR3 is 14 amino acids. CDR3 region: CATSGPGQNTEAFF. The CDR3 DNA is TGTGCCACCAGTGGGCCGGGACAGAACACTGAAGCTTTCTTT.

This chain links TRBV18 with TRBJ1-1, with D perhaps matching TRBD1 (6 bases). The CDR3 runs to 16 residues. The V gene's germline CDR1 is KGHSH and CDR2 LQKENI. V was cut by 0 bases and J by 5 bases, with 16 bases left in between. The CDR3 sequence: CASSPPALGGRTEAFF. DNA for the CDR3: TGTGCCAGCTCACCACCGGCCCTCGGGGGGCGGACTGAAGCTTTCTTT.

V gene TRBV24-1 combines with J gene TRBJ2-1, with 7 bases fitting TRBD2. Germline V gene data show CDR1 as KGHDR and CDR2 as SFDVKD. The CDR3 sequence is 15 residues long. The junction had 8 bases not matched to a gene; V was cut back by 6 bases and J by 4 bases. CDR3 in amino acids: CATSHPGGSYNEQFF. Written as DNA, the CDR3 is TGTGCCACCAGTCATCCGGGGGGTTCGTACAATGAGCAGTTCTTC.

In this sample, this clone turned up a few times. The chain uses TRBV21-1 and TRBJ2-2; the table's D call, TRBD1, has no DNA check behind it. TRBV21-1 is a documented pseudogene. CDR3 length equals 19 residues. In DNA, the CDR3 is TGTGCCAGCAGCAAAGTAAACCGGGACAGGGGGCGCGGAACCGGGGAGCTGTTTTTT. Translated: CASSKVNRDRGRGTGELFF.

CDR3 region: CASSQGQLRDRSRTFYGYTF. DNA for the CDR3: TGTGCCAGCAGCCAAGGCCAGTTAAGGGACAGAAGTCGGACCTTCTATGGCTACACCTTC. This chain connects TRBV14 to TRBJ1-2, with 7 bases matching TRBD1. V lost 1 base, J lost 4 bases, and 21 bases stayed unmatched. The V gene's germline CDR1 is SGHDN and CDR2 FVKESK. This CDR3 spans 20 amino acids.

The rearrangement uses TRBV5-4 and TRBJ2-2; tentative D call: TRBD2 (5 bases). Trimming cost V 0 bases and J 5 bases, with 5 bases left between them. The CDR3 length is 13 residues. CDR1 and CDR2 from the germline V gene are SGHNT and YYREEE (reference sequence). CDR3 in DNA: TGTGCCAGCAGCTTGGCGGGAACCGGGGAGCTGTTTTTT. Its translation is CASSLAGTGELFF.

DNA for the CDR3: TGCAGCGCTAAACCGGGACTATCCACAGATACGCAGTATTTT. It codes for CSAKPGLSTDTQYF. V is TRBV29-1 and J is TRBJ2-3, with 7 nucleotides matching TRBD2. This CDR3 contains 14 residues. The junction had 9 bases not matched to a gene; V was cut back by 7 bases and J by 2 bases. Germline loops: CDR1 SQVTM, CDR2 ANQGSEA.

The chain joins TRBV9 to TRBJ1-2, with D tentatively TRBD1 (5 bases). V was shortened by 5 bases and J by 2 bases, with 13 bases between the two germline ends. This CDR3 contains 14 residues. Germline CDR1 SGDLS, CDR2 YYNGEE. DNA for the CDR3: TGTGCCAGCAGTAAAACGCAGGGAAACTATGGCTACACCTTC. As protein: CASSKTQGNYGYTF. Complete variable domain (other parts from reference TRBV9 and TRBJ1-2): DSGVTQTPKHLITATGQRVTLRCSPRSGDLSVYWYQQSLDQGLQFLIQYYNGEERAKGNILERFSAQQFPDLHSELNLSSLELGDSALYFCASSKTQGNYGYTFGSGTRLTVV.

The chain has TRBV24-1 and TRBJ2-2, with D possibly being TRBD1 (6 bases). The CDR3 covers 16 residues. The germline V gene encodes CDR1 KGHDR and CDR2 SFDVKD. Trimming shortened V by 4 bases and J by 0 bases, and 11 bases separated the two germline ends. Here the CDR3 DNA reads TGTGCCACCAGTGAGACCGGGACACCGAACACCGGGGAGCTGTTTTTT. This translates into CATSETGTPNTGELFF.

This sequence joins TRBV19 and TRBJ1-6; the match to TRBD1 covers 7 bases. The CDR3 totals 15 residues. In germline, CDR1 is LNHDA, CDR2 SQIVND (reference sequence). J lost 6 bases, V lost 8 bases, and 10 bases had no gene match. The CDR3 is CASSHRDSLNSPLHF. The CDR3 DNA sequence: TGTGCCAGTTCCCACCGGGACAGTCTTAATTCACCCCTCCACTTT.

On this clone: The same CDR3 also results from other DNA sequences found in this sample. The rearrangement uses TRBV5-1 and TRBJ2-7; no firm D call. The CDR3 loop spans 12 amino acids. CDR1 is SGHRS, CDR2 YFSETQ, per germline. V lost 1 base to trimming and J lost 2 bases, with 4 bases between them. CDR3 protein: CASSLNTYEQYF. CDR3 in DNA: TGCGCCAGCAGCTTGAACACCTACGAGCAGTACTTC. Full variable domain (outside the CDR3, taken from reference TRBV5-1 and TRBJ2-7): KAGVTQTPRYLIKTRGQQVTLSCSPISGHRSVSWYQQTPGQGLQFLFEYFSETQRNKGNFPGRFSGRQFSNSRSEMNVSTLELGDSALYLCASSLNTYEQYFGPGTRLTVT.

The gene calls are TRBV4-1 and TRBJ1-2, with TRBD1 as a possible D gene (5 bases). The ends were cut back, 1 base at V and 8 bases at J, with 14 bases in the middle. Germline CDR1 and CDR2: MGHRA and YSYEKL. The CDR3 loop spans 14 amino acids. The CDR3 protein is CASSQVPGPGGYTF. Written as DNA, the CDR3 is TGCGCCAGCAGCCAAGTCCCAGGGCCGGGCGGCTACACCTTC.

The chain links TRBV5-1 to TRBJ1-6, with D perhaps matching TRBD1 (6 bases). Trimming removed 4 bases at V and 7 bases at J, with 9 bases between. The CDR3 runs 13 residues. Germline V gene sequence: CDR1 SGHRS, CDR2 YFSETQ. The CDR3 protein is CASSEGVNSPLHF. The CDR3 nucleotides are TGCGCCAGCAGCGAGGGGGTGAATTCACCCCTCCACTTT.

V is TRBV25-1 and J is TRBJ1-3; 8 bases map to TRBD1. The CDR3 is 17 amino acids. V was clipped by 1 base and J by 1 base; unmatched bases: 6. Germline-derived CDR1 and CDR2 are MGHDK and SYGVNS. CDR3 DNA: TGTGCCAGCAGTGAATCGGGCAGGGGGCGTTCTGGAAACACCATATATTTT. Translating it yields CASSESGRGRSGNTIYF.

V usage is TRBV7-2 and J usage is TRBJ1-2; the D gene is possibly TRBD1 (6 bases). CDR1 SGHTA and CDR2 FQGNSA come from the germline V gene. Trimming took 5 bases from V and 7 from J, leaving 8 bases between them. The CDR3 spans 11 residues. CDR3 amino acids: CASSPGVGYTF. CDR3 bases: TGTGCCAGCAGCCCAGGGGTTGGCTACACCTTC.

This rearrangement joins TRBV25-1 to TRBJ2-1; TRBD2 matches at 9 bases. Germline V lookup: CDR1 MGHDK, CDR2 SYGVNS. The CDR3 consists of 15 residues. With V trimmed by 7 bases and J by 3 bases, 7 bases remained unmatched. As DNA, the CDR3 is TGTGCCAGCACGGGCGGGGGGGCCGTCTACAATGAGCAGTTCTTC. Translation gives CASTGGGAVYNEQFF.

The J gene is TRBJ2-3, the V gene TRBV27; D is uncertain. The CDR3 runs to 12 residues. Trimming took off 6 bases at V and 2 bases at J, with 6 bases between the two ends. Germline CDR1 and CDR2: MNHEY and SMNVEV (reference sequence). The CDR3 is CASSQSTDTQYF. In nucleotides, the CDR3 is TGTGCCAGCAGCCAATCCACAGATACGCAGTATTTT.

The chain uses TRBV13 and TRBJ2-3, with a possible D match to TRBD2 (6 bases). Germline-derived CDR1 and CDR2 are PRHDT and FYEKMQ (reference sequence). V gave up 0 bases and J gave up 0 bases, with 13 bases separating them. The CDR3 is 17 amino acids. CDR3 residues: CASSLGPGGRSTDTQYF. The CDR3 DNA follows: TGTGCCAGCAGCTTAGGACCCGGAGGGAGAAGCACAGATACGCAGTATTTT.

The V and J genes are TRBV15 and TRBJ1-2, with a weak D call TRBD1 (6 bases). Germline lookup yields CDR1 LNHNV and CDR2 YYDKDF (reference sequence). This CDR3 has 14 amino acids. V was shortened by 0 bases and J by 2 bases, with 7 bases between the two germline ends. The CDR3 loop reads CATSRDTGNYGYTF. CDR3 DNA sequence: TGTGCCACCAGCAGAGATACAGGGAACTATGGCTACACCTTC. The full variable domain, with the rest looked up from reference TRBV15 and TRBJ1-2, is DAMVIQNPRYQVTQFGKPVTLSCSQTLNHNVMYWYQQKSSQAPKLLFHYYDKDFNNEADTPDNFQSRRPNTSFCFLDIRSPGLGDTAMYLCATSRDTGNYGYTFGSGTRLTVV.

The chain carries TRBV15 and TRBJ1-5; TRBD1 is a possible D gene (5 bases). The CDR3 runs 13 residues. V lost 2 bases, J lost 6 bases, and 8 bases lay in between. The germline V gene encodes CDR1 LNHNV and CDR2 YYDKDF (reference sequence). The CDR3: CATSRQGAQPQHF. The CDR3 DNA follows: TGTGCCACCAGCAGACAGGGCGCTCAGCCCCAGCATTTT.

The chain employs TRBV5-1 and TRBJ2-1, with 10 bases identical to TRBD2. The CDR3 extends over 17 amino acids. The V and J ends lost 0 bases and 10 bases, in that order; junction bases with no gene match: 13. The V gene's germline CDR1 is SGHRS and CDR2 YFSETQ. The CDR3 sequence: CASSLGGKRGGRGEQFF. Written as DNA, the CDR3 is TGCGCCAGCAGCTTGGGTGGGAAGCGGGGGGGTCGCGGGGAGCAGTTCTTC.

The chain links TRBV2 to TRBJ2-1, with no clear D. Per germline, CDR1 SNHLY and CDR2 FYNNEI. The length of the CDR3 is 14 residues. V was shortened by 6 bases and J by 7 bases, with 16 bases between the two germline ends. Here the CDR3 reads CASRADLVWNEQFF. The DNA of the CDR3 is TGTGCCAGCAGGGCAGACTTAGTTTGGAATGAGCAGTTCTTC.

The V and J genes are TRBV25-1 and TRBJ1-4; the D is unclear. V was trimmed by 7 bases and J by 3 bases, leaving 9 bases between them. This CDR3 comprises 13 residues. Germline-derived CDR1 and CDR2 are MGHDK and SYGVNS. CDR3 protein: CASNGRANEKLFF. In nucleotides, the CDR3 is TGTGCCAGCAACGGGAGGGCTAATGAAAAACTGTTTTTT.

This clone was seen more than once but under ten times. V usage is TRBV7-3 and J usage is TRBJ1-1; a possible D gene is TRBD1 (6 bases). The germline CDR1 and CDR2 sequences are SGHTA and FQGTGA. The CDR3 totals 15 residues. V was shortened by 5 bases and J by 4 bases, with 17 bases between the two germline ends. The CDR3 coding sequence is TGTGCCAGCAGCCCCACGGGGGGCTACGGCACTGAAGCTTTCTTT. This codes for CASSPTGGYGTEAFF.

This sequence joins TRBV10-3 and TRBJ2-2; TRBD2 matches at 9 bases. Germline CDR1 reads ENHRY; CDR2 reads SYGVKD. The CDR3 length is 19 residues. The trim removed 2 bases at V and 0 bases at J, leaving 10 bases unmatched. CDR3 DNA: TGTGCCATCAGTGAGGGGTTTTCGGCTAGCGGGGCGAACACCGGGGAGCTGTTTTTT. This translates into CAISEGFSASGANTGELFF.